The 31 T cell receptor beta chains presented below share a single source sample, sequenced in a study of blood T cell repertoires in COVID-19. Generated by immunoSEQ multiplex PCR, the TCRdb table keeps only in-frame clones and is missing some. The data show approximately 200,000 clones, with around 94% seen just once and 0.76% held by the top ten. Sequenced: peripheral blood. The origin of the receptors is a man aged 25-40 years with COVID-19, enrolled during active disease.

The chain employs TRBV11-2 and TRBJ2-6; D not resolved. Per the germline V gene, CDR1 is SGHAT and CDR2 is FQNNGV. The CDR3 runs to 15 residues. The V end was cut by 3 bases, the J end by 2 bases, with 8 bases between. The CDR3 sequence is CASSFGSPGANVLTF. CDR3 bases: TGTGCCAGCAGCTTCGGGTCTCCTGGGGCCAACGTCCTGACTTTC.

The V call is TRBV5-6, the J call TRBJ1-1; D is uncertain. CDR1 and CDR2 (germline): SGHDT, YYEEEE. CDR3 size: 15 residues. The germline V and J ends were trimmed by 0 bases and 0 bases, with 9 bases remaining between them. This chain's CDR3 is CASSLGSWVNTEAFF. Here the CDR3 DNA reads TGTGCCAGCAGCTTGGGGAGTTGGGTGAACACTGAAGCTTTCTTT.

V is TRBV7-3 and J is TRBJ2-5; D ambiguous. The germline V gene encodes CDR1 SGHTA and CDR2 FQGTGA. This CDR3 has 14 residues. Trimming left V 2 bases short and J 1 base short, with 8 bases between. CDR3 loop: CASSLHSPQETQYF. CDR3 DNA sequence: TGTGCCAGCAGCTTACATAGTCCCCAAGAGACCCAGTACTTC.

The CDR3 is CASGLGTGWEQPQHF. As DNA, the CDR3 is TGTGCTAGTGGTCTCGGGACAGGGTGGGAACAGCCCCAGCATTTT. The rearrangement links TRBV12-5 to TRBJ1-5; 9 positions agree with TRBD1. The trim removed 5 bases at V and 7 bases at J, leaving 9 bases unmatched. Germline-derived CDR1 and CDR2 are LGHNT and FRNRAP. The CDR3 is made up of 15 amino acids. The variable domain in full, completed from reference TRBV12-5 and TRBJ1-5, reads DARVTQTPRHKVTEMGQEVTMRCQPILGHNTVFWYRQTMMQGLELLAYFRNRAPLDDSGMPKDRFSAEMPDATLATLKIQPSEPRDSAVYFCASGLGTGWEQPQHFGDGTRLSIL.

The gene calls are TRBV2 and TRBJ2-5; the match to TRBD1 covers 8 bases. Germline CDR1 reads SNHLY; CDR2 reads FYNNEI. The CDR3 sequence is 15 residues long. V lost 7 bases and J lost 2; bases outside the gene matches: 9. The CDR3 sequence: CASTRQGQTQETQYF. CDR3 in DNA: TGTGCCAGCACCCGACAGGGGCAAACACAAGAGACCCAGTACTTC.

The CDR3: CASSPYNLNTEAFF. Written as DNA, the CDR3 is TGCGCCAGCAGCCCTTATAATCTGAACACTGAAGCTTTCTTT. This chain uses TRBV5-1 with TRBJ1-1; D is unresolved. Germline V gene sequence: CDR1 SGHRS, CDR2 YFSETQ. This CDR3 spans 14 amino acids. Trimming left V 4 bases short and J 0 bases short, with 10 bases between. Based on the CDR3 plus reference TRBV5-1 and TRBJ1-1, the full variable domain is KAGVTQTPRYLIKTRGQQVTLSCSPISGHRSVSWYQQTPGQGLQFLFEYFSETQRNKGNFPGRFSGRQFSNSRSEMNVSTLELGDSALYLCASSPYNLNTEAFFGQGTRLTVV.

The chain recombines TRBV4-1 with TRBJ1-2; 9 bases are shared with TRBD1. V was clipped by 3 bases and J by 7 bases; unmatched bases: 9. Per the germline V gene, CDR1 is MGHRA and CDR2 is YSYEKL. The CDR3 sequence is 15 residues long. The CDR3 region is CASSHYSGTGSGYTF. The CDR3 DNA reads as TGCGCCAGCAGCCACTACTCCGGGACAGGGAGTGGCTACACCTTC.

The gene calls are TRBV11-2 and TRBJ2-7, with a tentative D call TRBD1 (5 bases). CDR3 length: 16 amino acids. CDR1 is SGHAT, CDR2 FQNNGV, per germline. Trimming took 1 base from V and 4 from J, leaving 17 bases between them. The CDR3 DNA sequence: TGTGCCAGCAGCTTAGTCACACAGGCCTACGTGTACGAGCAGTACTTC. Its protein product is CASSLVTQAYVYEQYF.

The chain has TRBV6-1 and TRBJ1-1, with D maybe TRBD1 (6 bases). CDR1 and CDR2 from the germline V gene are MNHNS and SASEGT. The CDR3 has 14 amino acids. V was cut by 3 bases and J by 2 bases, with 10 bases left in between. CDR3 DNA sequence: TGTGCCAGCAGTGACCGGGGACATAACACTGAAGCTTTCTTT. Protein sequence: CASSDRGHNTEAFF.

V gene TRBV24-1 combines with J gene TRBJ1-1; TRBD1 is a possible D gene (5 bases). V dropped 6 bases and J dropped 2 bases, with 9 bases sitting between them. This CDR3 is 13 amino acids long. Germline loops: CDR1 KGHDR, CDR2 SFDVKD. This CDR3 reads CATSQGSNTEAFF. The CDR3 DNA is TGTGCCACCAGTCAGGGATCCAACACTGAAGCTTTCTTT.

The chain carries TRBV7-2 and TRBJ2-1; D may be TRBD2 (6 bases). The CDR3 is 15 residues long. Trimming cost V 7 bases and J 3 bases, with 16 bases left between them. Germline CDR1 is SGHTA and CDR2 is FQGNSA. The CDR3 nucleotides are TGTGCCAGCATCCCGCAGTGGGGGGACTACAATGAGCAGTTCTTC. Amino acids: CASIPQWGDYNEQFF. The whole variable domain, remainder taken from reference TRBV7-2 and TRBJ2-1, is GAGVSQSPSNKVTEKGKDVELRCDPISGHTALYWYRQSLGQGLEFLIYFQGNSAPDKSGLPSDRFSAERTGGSVSTLTIQRTQQEDSAVYLCASIPQWGDYNEQFFGPGTRLTVL.

This clone was detected once. The genes are TRBV7-9 and TRBJ1-4; D not certain. Germline assignment: CDR1 SEHNR and CDR2 FQNEAQ (reference sequence). The germline V and J ends were trimmed by 1 base and 5 bases, with 11 bases remaining between them. The CDR3 spans 15 residues. The DNA of the CDR3 is TGTGCCAGCAGCTTAGGTAGACTCCCGAATGAAAAACTGTTTTTT. Translated, it gives CASSLGRLPNEKLFF. Together with reference TRBV7-9 and TRBJ1-4, the CDR3 gives the full variable domain: DTGVSQNPRHKITKRGQNVTFRCDPISEHNRLYWYRQTLGQGPEFLTYFQNEAQLEKSRLLSDRFSAERPKGSFSTLEIQRTEQGDSAMYLCASSLGRLPNEKLFFGSGTQLSVL.

This CDR3 is CASSSKRGGQETQYF. The CDR3 bases are TGTGCCAGCAGTTCCAAGCGGGGGGGACAAGAGACCCAGTACTTC. This chain connects TRBV13 to TRBJ2-5, with 10 bases identical to TRBD2. This CDR3 has 15 residues. CDR1 and CDR2 (germline): PRHDT, FYEKMQ (reference sequence). V lost 6 bases, J lost 2 bases, and 6 bases stayed unmatched.

This chain connects TRBV18 to TRBJ1-2; D is uncertain. The CDR3 is 15 residues long. Germline loops: CDR1 KGHSH, CDR2 LQKENI. Trimming stripped 2 bases from V and 5 bases from J, with 15 bases between. This chain's CDR3 is CASSPDRTGWYGYTF. CDR3 nucleotide sequence: TGTGCCAGCTCACCAGACCGTACGGGGTGGTATGGCTACACCTTC.

V gene TRBV2 combines with J gene TRBJ1-3; possible D gene TRBD1, 5 bases. The V gene lost 2 bases and the J gene lost 0 bases, with 8 bases spanning the gap. The CDR3 contains 15 residues. Germline V gene data show CDR1 as SNHLY and CDR2 as FYNNEI. CDR3 in amino acids: CASSEQGGSGNTIYF. The CDR3, as DNA: TGTGCCAGCAGTGAACAGGGAGGCTCTGGAAACACCATATATTTT. The entire variable domain, with the rest obtained from reference TRBV2 and TRBJ1-3, is as follows: EPEVTQTPSHQVTQMGQEVILRCVPISNHLYFYWYRQILGQKVEFLVSFYNNEISEKSEIFDDQFSVERPDGSNFTLKIRSTKLEDSAMYFCASSEQGGSGNTIYFGEGSWLTVV.

V gene TRBV5-1 combines with J gene TRBJ2-2; no clear D. V was shortened by 0 bases and J by 1 base, with 4 bases between the two germline ends. Germline V gene sequence: CDR1 SGHRS, CDR2 YFSETQ. The CDR3 sequence is 14 residues long. The CDR3 loop reads CASSLAGNTGELFF. CDR3 in DNA: TGCGCCAGCAGCTTGGCAGGGAACACCGGGGAGCTGTTTTTT.

This clone was counted a single time. V is TRBV7-6 and J is TRBJ1-1; 7 nucleotides align to TRBD1. CDR1 and CDR2 (germline): SGHVS, FNYEAQ. V trimming: 5 bases; J trimming: 4 bases; junction bases outside the gene matches: 13. CDR3 size: 16 residues. CDR3 amino acids: CASSRLPQGVGTEAFF. The CDR3 DNA reads as TGTGCCAGCAGCCGACTCCCTCAGGGGGTCGGCACTGAAGCTTTCTTT.

The chain links TRBV2 to TRBJ1-6, with 9 bases aligning to TRBD1. V gave up 7 bases and J gave up 10 bases; unmatched junction bases: 14. Germline lookup yields CDR1 SNHLY and CDR2 FYNNEI. This CDR3 has 16 residues. In DNA, the CDR3 is TGTGCCAGCAACCCGGGACAGGGCCGGGTCCGCTCACCCCTCCACTTT. This gives the protein CASNPGQGRVRSPLHF.

This clone showed up just once. The chain links TRBV5-1 to TRBJ1-2, with 8 nucleotides matching TRBD1. Germline CDR1 is SGHRS and CDR2 is YFSETQ. The CDR3 loop spans 13 amino acids. The J segment lost 8 bases and the V segment lost 0 bases, leaving 3 bases of the junction unmatched. The CDR3 is CASSLVPGGGYTF. The CDR3 DNA reads TGCGCCAGCAGCTTGGTGCCAGGGGGCGGCTACACCTTC.

This clone was detected once. The chain combines TRBV6-2 or TRBV6-3 with TRBJ1-4, with no clear D. Germline V CDR1 and CDR2: MNHEY, SVGEGT. Trimming removed 2 bases at V and 4 bases at J, with 11 bases between. This CDR3 has 15 residues. The CDR3 loop is CASSYNGGYNEKLFF. The CDR3 DNA sequence: TGTGCCAGCAGTTACAACGGCGGCTATAATGAAAAACTGTTTTTT.

This sequence joins TRBV6-4 and TRBJ1-3; D perhaps matches TRBD1 (5 bases). Germline CDR1 reads MRHNA; CDR2 reads SNTAGT. The V end was cut by 0 bases, the J end by 1 base, with 7 bases between. This CDR3 is 15 amino acids long. The CDR3 nucleotides read TGTGCCAGCAGTGACTCCCGACAGTCTGGAAACACCATATATTTT. Its protein is CASSDSRQSGNTIYF.

The CDR3 protein is CASSYQGLDSPLHF. In DNA form, the CDR3 reads TGTGCCAGCAGTTACCAGGGGTTGGATTCACCCCTCCACTTT. This chain connects TRBV2 to TRBJ1-6; possibly TRBD1 for D (6 bases). The V gene's germline CDR1 is SNHLY and CDR2 FYNNEI. The CDR3 loop spans 14 amino acids. Deletions cut 5 bases from V and 8 bases from J, with 13 bases between.

The chain employs TRBV21-1 and TRBJ2-1; TRBD1 is taken as the D call from the table, unchecked against the DNA. TRBV21-1 has pseudogene status. The CDR3 is 17 amino acids. The CDR3 reads CASRPQGQNFGNNEQFF. In DNA form, the CDR3 reads TGTGCCAGCAGGCCCCAGGGGCAGAACTTTGGTAACAATGAGCAGTTCTTC.

The rearrangement links TRBV7-9 to TRBJ2-1, with TRBD2 identical over 11 bases. The CDR3 loop spans 16 amino acids. The germline CDR1 and CDR2 sequences are SEHNR and FQNEAQ (reference sequence). Germline trimming cut 5 bases from V and 6 bases from J; bases unmatched to any gene: 9. In DNA, the CDR3 is TGTGCCAGCAGCGGGCCCCTAGCGGGGGGAATCAATGAGCAGTTCTTC. Its protein product is CASSGPLAGGINEQFF.

This chain joins TRBV5-4 and TRBJ1-4; 9 bases align to TRBD1. The V gene end was trimmed by 3 bases and the J gene end by 8 bases; junction bases not matched to a gene: 8. The germline V gene has CDR1 SGHNT and CDR2 YYREEE (reference sequence). CDR3 length equals 15 residues. This CDR3 is CASSYSGQGWEKLFF. CDR3 coding DNA: TGTGCCAGCAGCTACTCGGGACAGGGTTGGGAAAAACTGTTTTTT.

The chain links TRBV7-3 to TRBJ2-2; 8 bases line up with TRBD1. From germline, CDR1 is SGHTA and CDR2 FQGTGA. The CDR3 is 15 residues long. V trimming: 5 bases; J trimming: 1 base; junction bases outside the gene matches: 3. The CDR3 loop reads CASSLGQGNTGELFF. The CDR3, as DNA: TGTGCCAGCAGCCTCGGACAGGGGAACACCGGGGAGCTGTTTTTT.

V gene TRBV15 combines with J gene TRBJ1-1; D unresolved. Trimming stripped 9 bases from V and 4 bases from J, with 12 bases between. This CDR3 has 12 amino acids. Per the germline V gene, CDR1 is LNHNV and CDR2 is YYDKDF (reference sequence). CDR3 nucleotide sequence: TGTGCCACTTCTGAGGCCAGCACTGAAGCTTTCTTT. Translated: CATSEASTEAFF.

The chain combines TRBV10-2 with TRBJ2-1, with TRBD1 as a possible D gene (6 bases). V dropped 7 bases and J dropped 4 bases, with 14 bases sitting between them. Germline V lookup: CDR1 WSHSY, CDR2 SAAADI. CDR3 length equals 14 residues. CDR3 coding DNA: TGCGCCAGCACCCCCGGGACACTATACAATGAGCAGTTCTTC. As protein: CASTPGTLYNEQFF.

V is TRBV2 and J is TRBJ1-6; TRBD1 aligns across 8 bases. The CDR3 has 18 amino acids. Germline values: CDR1 SNHLY, CDR2 FYNNEI. Trimming cost V 3 bases and J 7 bases; bases outside gene matches: 14. The CDR3 is CASSELVSDRGPNSPLHF. The CDR3 DNA is TGTGCCAGCAGTGAGCTGGTAAGCGACAGGGGTCCCAATTCACCCCTCCACTTT.

In its sample, this clone was seen a few times. The J gene is TRBJ2-7, the V gene TRBV10-1; D perhaps matches TRBD1 (7 bases). This CDR3 spans 13 amino acids. CDR1 and CDR2 (germline): WNHNN, SYGVQD (reference sequence). V lost 2 bases to trimming and J lost 4 bases, with 9 bases between them. The CDR3 sequence is CASSEQGGYEQYF. The CDR3 region has the DNA TGCGCCAGCAGTGAGCAGGGGGGATACGAGCAGTACTTC.

This clone was seen just once. V usage is TRBV30 and J usage is TRBJ1-1; 9 positions match TRBD1. V lost 4 bases and J lost 1; bases outside the gene matches: 10. CDR1 and CDR2 (germline): GTSNPN, SVGIG (reference sequence). The CDR3 is made up of 16 amino acids. CDR3 bases: TGTGCCTGGACCCGAGGACAGGGGCCACCGAACACTGAAGCTTTCTTT. Translated: CAWTRGQGPPNTEAFF.